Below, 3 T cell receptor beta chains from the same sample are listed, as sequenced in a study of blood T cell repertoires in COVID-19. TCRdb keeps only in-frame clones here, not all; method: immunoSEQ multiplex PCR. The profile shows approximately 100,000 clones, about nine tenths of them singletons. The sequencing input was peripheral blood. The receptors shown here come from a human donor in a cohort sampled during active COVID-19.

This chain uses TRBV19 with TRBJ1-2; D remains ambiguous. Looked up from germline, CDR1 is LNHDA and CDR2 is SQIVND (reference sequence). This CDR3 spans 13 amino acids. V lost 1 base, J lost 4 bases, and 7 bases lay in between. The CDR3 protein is CASSIGAGYGYTF. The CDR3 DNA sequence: TGTGCCAGTAGTATAGGGGCAGGCTATGGCTACACCTTC. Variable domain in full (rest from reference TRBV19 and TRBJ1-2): DGGITQSPKYLFRKEGQNVTLSCEQNLNHDAMYWYRQDPGQGLRLIYYSQIVNDFQKGDIAEGYSVSREKKESFPLTVTSAQKNPTAFYLCASSIGAGYGYTFGSGTRLTVV.

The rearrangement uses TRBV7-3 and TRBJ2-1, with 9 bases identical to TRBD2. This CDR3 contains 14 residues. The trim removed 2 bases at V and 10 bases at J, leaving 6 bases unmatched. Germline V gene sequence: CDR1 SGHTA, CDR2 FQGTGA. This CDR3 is CASSLGLAMGEQFF. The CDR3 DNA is TGTGCCAGCAGCTTAGGACTAGCGATGGGGGAGCAGTTCTTC.

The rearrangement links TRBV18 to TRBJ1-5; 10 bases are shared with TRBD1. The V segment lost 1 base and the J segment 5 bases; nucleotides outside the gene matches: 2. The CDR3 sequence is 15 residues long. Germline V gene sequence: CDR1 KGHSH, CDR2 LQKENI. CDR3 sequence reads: CASSPLGTGDQPQHF. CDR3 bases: TGTGCCAGCTCACCACTCGGGACAGGGGATCAGCCCCAGCATTTT. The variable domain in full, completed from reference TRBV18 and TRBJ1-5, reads NAGVMQNPRHLVRRRGQEARLRCSPMKGHSHVYWYRQLPEEGLKFMVYLQKENIIDESGMPKERFSAEFPKEGPSILRIQQVVRGDSAAYFCASSPLGTGDQPQHFGDGTRLSIL.